This entry lists 7 T cell receptor beta chains sequenced from one sample in a study of a mutant IDH1 vaccine in newly diagnosed glioma (dated by TCRdb to the early 2020s). Library generation was performed with the immunoSEQ multiplex PCR assay. This is the immuneACCESS table as TCRdb keeps it, with only in-frame sequences that have V and J called. A part of the clones is gone; compared with another copy, unresolved V genes explain less than half, and the rest is unexplained. The sample table records about 69,000 clones; about 87% of these occur just once. Together, the top ten hold roughly 2% of the sample. In the paper's terms, the time point label means: week 35, safety follow-up. Every vaccine dose consisted of 300 ug of a 20-mer mutant IDH1 peptide in Montanide, administered subcutaneously together with topical imiquimod. No antigen has been assigned to these receptors. The specimen comprised PBMCs, sampled from a glioma patient whose treatment included an IDH1 peptide vaccine. The receptors come from a man aged 25 to 40 with glioma.

This chain joins TRBV6-6 and TRBJ1-1; 7 bases fit TRBD1. The ends lost 5 bases at V and 4 bases at J; junction bases unmatched: 10. The CDR3 sequence is 15 residues long. From germline, CDR1 is MNHNY and CDR2 SVGAGI (reference sequence). CDR3 DNA: TGTGCCAGCAGTCAAGCCTGGGACAGTTTCACTGAAGCTTTCTTT. Translating it yields CASSQAWDSFTEAFF.

This clone was observed a single time. The rearrangement uses TRBV15 and TRBJ2-2; the D is unclear. The CDR3 has 16 residues. The germline gives CDR1 LNHNV, CDR2 YYDKDF (reference sequence). V shed 3 bases and J shed 0 bases, with 11 bases lying between them. The DNA for the CDR3 is TGTGCCACCAGCAGGGATAAATCCCCGAACACCGGGGAGCTGTTTTTT. Residues: CATSRDKSPNTGELFF.

The chain combines TRBV5-1 with TRBJ2-3; 8 bases are shared with TRBD1. The germline CDR1 and CDR2 sequences are SGHRS and YFSETQ. The CDR3 is 15 amino acids. The junction had 5 bases not matched to a gene; V was cut back by 0 bases and J by 5 bases. CDR3 nucleotides: TGCGCCAGCAGCTTGGGCCAGGGGGCTGGAGATACGCAGTATTTT. Translating it yields CASSLGQGAGDTQYF.

A single count supports this clone. The V gene is TRBV7-9, the J gene TRBJ2-7, with 9 bases lining up with TRBD1. V was pared by 3 bases and J by 5 bases, with 5 bases of the junction left unmatched. The CDR3 runs to 14 residues. Germline CDR1 SEHNR, CDR2 FQNEAQ (reference sequence). The CDR3 DNA reads as TGTGCCAGCAGCTTGCGGGACAGGGACCACGAGCAGTACTTC. The encoded protein is CASSLRDRDHEQYF.

The chain recombines TRBV7-9 with TRBJ1-1; a possible D gene is TRBD1 (5 bases). This CDR3 region has 14 residues. Germline CDR1 SEHNR, CDR2 FQNEAQ (reference sequence). The germline V and J ends were trimmed by 1 base and 4 bases, with 10 bases remaining between them. The CDR3 nucleotides are TGTGCCAGCAGCTTAGTAGGGGAACCCACTGAAGCTTTCTTT. It specifies CASSLVGEPTEAFF.

The rearrangement joins TRBV29-1 to TRBJ1-1, with 10 bases identical to TRBD1. CDR1 SQVTM and CDR2 ANQGSEA come from the germline V gene. Unmatched junction bases numbered 10, after V lost 3 bases and J lost 6 bases. This CDR3 has 15 amino acids. CDR3 protein: CSVDPSPGQGAEAFF. CDR3 sequence (DNA): TGCAGCGTTGACCCATCTCCAGGACAGGGGGCTGAAGCTTTCTTT. Full variable domain (rest looked up from reference TRBV29-1 and TRBJ1-1): SAVISQKPSRDICQRGTSLTIQCQVDSQVTMMFWYRQQPGQSLTLIATANQGSEATYESGFVIDKFPISRPNLTFSTLTVSNMSPEDSSIYLCSVDPSPGQGAEAFFGQGTRLTVV.

V gene TRBV19 combines with J gene TRBJ1-2; 8 bases map to TRBD1. V trimming: 8 bases; J trimming: 6 bases; junction bases outside the gene matches: 20. CDR1 is LNHDA and CDR2 is SQIVND in the germline V gene (reference sequence). This CDR3 spans 17 amino acids. The CDR3 loop reads CASLPPGTGRFLHGYTF. The CDR3 DNA follows: TGTGCCAGTCTCCCCCCCGGGACAGGTCGATTTTTACATGGCTACACCTTC.